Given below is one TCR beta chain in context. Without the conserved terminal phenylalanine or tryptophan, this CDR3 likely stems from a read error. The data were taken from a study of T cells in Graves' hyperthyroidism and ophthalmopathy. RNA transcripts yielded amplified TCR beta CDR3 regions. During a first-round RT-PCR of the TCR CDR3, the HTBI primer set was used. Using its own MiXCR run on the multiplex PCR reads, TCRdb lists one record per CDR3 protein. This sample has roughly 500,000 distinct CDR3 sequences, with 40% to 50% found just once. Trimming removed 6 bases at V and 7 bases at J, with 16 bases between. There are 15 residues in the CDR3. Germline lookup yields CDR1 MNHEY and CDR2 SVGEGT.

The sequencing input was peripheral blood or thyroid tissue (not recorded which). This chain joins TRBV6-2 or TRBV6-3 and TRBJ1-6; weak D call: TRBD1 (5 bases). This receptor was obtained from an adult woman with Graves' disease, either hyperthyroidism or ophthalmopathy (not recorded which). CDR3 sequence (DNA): TGTGCCAGCAGACTGACAGAGCTATCCAATTCACCCCTCCACTCT. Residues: CASRLTELSNSPLHS.